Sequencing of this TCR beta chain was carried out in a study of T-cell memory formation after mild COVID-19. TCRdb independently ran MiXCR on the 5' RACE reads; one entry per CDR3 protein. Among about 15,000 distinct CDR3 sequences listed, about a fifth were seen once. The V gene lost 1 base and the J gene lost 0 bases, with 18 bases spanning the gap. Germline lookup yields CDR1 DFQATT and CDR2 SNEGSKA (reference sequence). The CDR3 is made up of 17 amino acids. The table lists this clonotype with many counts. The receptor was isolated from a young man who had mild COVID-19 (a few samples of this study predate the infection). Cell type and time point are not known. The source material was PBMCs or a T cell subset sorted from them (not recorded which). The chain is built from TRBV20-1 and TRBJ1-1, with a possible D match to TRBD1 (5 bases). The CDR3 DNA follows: TGCAGTGCTAGAGCGGAGGGGCTCCTGTTCATGAACACTGAAGCTTTCTTT. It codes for CSARAEGLLFMNTEAFF.